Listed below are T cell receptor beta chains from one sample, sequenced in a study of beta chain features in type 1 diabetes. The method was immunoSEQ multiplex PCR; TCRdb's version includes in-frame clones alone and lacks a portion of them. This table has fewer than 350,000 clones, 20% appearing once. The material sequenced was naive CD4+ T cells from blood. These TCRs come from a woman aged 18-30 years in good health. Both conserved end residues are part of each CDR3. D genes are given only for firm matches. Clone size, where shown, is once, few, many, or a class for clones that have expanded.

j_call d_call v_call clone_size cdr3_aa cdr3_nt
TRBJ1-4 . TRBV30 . CAWSSRRGFEKLFF TGTGCCTGGAGTTCTCGGAGGGGCTTTGAAAAACTGTTTTTT
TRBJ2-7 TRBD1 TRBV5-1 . CASSPGQDSYEQYF TGCGCCAGCAGCCCGGGACAGGATTCCTACGAGCAGTACTTC
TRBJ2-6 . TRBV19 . CATGVTGANVLTF TGTGCCACCGGGGTTACTGGGGCCAACGTCCTGACTTTC
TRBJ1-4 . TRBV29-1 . CSVQGNEKLFF TGCAGCGTACAGGGAAATGAAAAACTGTTTTTT
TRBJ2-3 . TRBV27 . CASSRLDGTQYF TGTGCCAGCAGCCGACTAGATGGTACGCAGTATTTT
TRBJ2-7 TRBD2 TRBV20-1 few CSAAREGLQYF TGCAGTGCTGCTCGGGAGGGACTGCAGTACTTC
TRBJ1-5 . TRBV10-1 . CASSDGGAGQPQHF TGCGCCAGCAGTGATGGGGGGGCAGGACAGCCCCAGCATTTT
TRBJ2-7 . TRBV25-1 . CASSERRDSYEQYF TGTGCCAGCAGTGAAAGGCGGGACTCCTACGAGCAGTACTTC
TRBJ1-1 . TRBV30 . CAWEMNTEAFF TGTGCCTGGGAGATGAACACTGAAGCTTTCTTT
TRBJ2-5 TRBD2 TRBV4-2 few CASSTPSGGAGETQYF TGTGCCAGCAGCACTCCTAGCGGGGGGGCCGGTGAGACCCAGTACTTC
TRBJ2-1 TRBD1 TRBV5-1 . CASSLARTGPYNEQFF TGCGCCAGCAGCTTGGCCAGGACAGGTCCCTACAATGAGCAGTTCTTC
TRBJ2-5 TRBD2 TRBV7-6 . CASSPRLAGAQETQYF TGTGCCAGCAGCCCCCGACTAGCGGGAGCCCAAGAGACCCAGTACTTC
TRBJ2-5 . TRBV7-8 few CASSLANLGRETQYF TGTGCCAGCAGCTTAGCTAACCTGGGGAGAGAGACCCAGTACTTC
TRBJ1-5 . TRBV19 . CASSTPFGGRAQHF TGTGCCAGTAGTACCCCGTTTGGGGGCAGAGCCCAGCATTTT
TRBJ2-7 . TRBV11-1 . CASSFSGTPNYEQYF TGTGCCAGCAGCTTTTCCGGGACACCCAACTACGAGCAGTACTTC
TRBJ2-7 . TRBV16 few CASSQSGHEQYF TGTGCCAGCAGCCAATCGGGGCACGAGCAGTACTTC
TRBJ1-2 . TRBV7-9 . CASILMEGTIYGYTF TGTGCCAGCATCCTAATGGAGGGGACGATCTATGGCTACACCTTC
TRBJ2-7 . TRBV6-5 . CASSYSRHRAYEQYF TGTGCCAGCAGTTACTCCCGGCACAGAGCCTACGAGCAGTACTTC
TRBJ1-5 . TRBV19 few CASSIDRSPQQPQHF TGTGCCAGTAGTATAGATCGAAGTCCACAACAGCCCCAGCATTTT
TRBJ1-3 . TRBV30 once CAWSRDIGNTIYF TGTGCCTGGAGTCGGGACATCGGAAACACCATATATTTT
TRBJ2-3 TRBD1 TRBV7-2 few CASSPDRGSDTQYF TGTGCCAGCAGCCCCGACAGGGGATCGGATACGCAGTATTTT
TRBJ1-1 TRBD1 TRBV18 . CASSPLRDRRNTEAFF TGTGCCAGCTCACCATTACGGGACAGAAGGAACACTGAAGCTTTCTTT
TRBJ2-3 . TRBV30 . CAWTVRRRTASFTDTQYF TGTGCCTGGACCGTACGGAGGAGGACAGCGAGCTTCACAGATACGCAGTATTTT
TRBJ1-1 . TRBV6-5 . CASSYSPSGLREGAFF TGTGCCAGCAGTTACTCGCCTTCTGGACTGCGAGAAGGTGCTTTCTTT
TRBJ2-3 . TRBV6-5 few CASSYTSGDTQYF TGTGCCAGCAGTTATACCTCCGGGGATACGCAGTATTTT
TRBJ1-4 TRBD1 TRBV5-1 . CASSFGTANEKLFF TGCGCCAGCAGCTTCGGGACAGCAAATGAAAAACTGTTTTTT
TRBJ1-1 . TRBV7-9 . CASSQPRGMRTEAFF TGTGCCAGCAGCCAGCCACGAGGGATGAGGACTGAAGCTTTCTTT
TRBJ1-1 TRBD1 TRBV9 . CASSVAGGQGGTEAFF TGTGCCAGCAGCGTAGCTGGGGGACAGGGAGGGACTGAAGCTTTCTTT
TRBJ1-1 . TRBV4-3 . CASSQEARGGTEAFF TGCGCCAGCAGCCAAGAGGCACGGGGAGGGACTGAAGCTTTCTTT
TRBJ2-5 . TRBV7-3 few CASSPPLSWTQYF TGTGCCAGCAGCCCCCCCCTCTCTTGGACCCAGTACTTC
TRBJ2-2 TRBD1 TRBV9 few CASSADDRVLSGELFF TGTGCCAGCAGCGCCGACGACAGGGTATTATCCGGGGAGCTGTTTTTT
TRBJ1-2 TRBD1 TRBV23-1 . CASNGGQGPLLYGYTF TGCGCCAGCAACGGGGGACAGGGCCCTCTTCTTTATGGCTACACCTTC
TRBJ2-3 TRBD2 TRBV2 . CASGGTSGSNTQYF TGTGCCAGCGGAGGGACTAGCGGGTCTAATACGCAGTATTTT
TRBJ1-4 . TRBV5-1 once CASSPLGGDGEKLFF TGCGCCAGCAGCCCTCTGGGGGGGGATGGTGAAAAACTGTTTTTT
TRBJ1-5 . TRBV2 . CASSEPQRANQPQHF TGTGCCAGCAGTGAACCTCAGAGGGCCAATCAGCCCCAGCATTTT
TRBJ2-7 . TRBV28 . CASKWRGQGEQYF TGTGCCAGCAAATGGAGGGGCCAAGGCGAGCAGTACTTC
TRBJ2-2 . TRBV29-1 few CSVSPPGREITGELFF TGCAGCGTTTCTCCTCCGGGACGGGAGATTACCGGGGAGCTGTTTTTT
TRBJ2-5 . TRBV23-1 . CASPSGSVETQYF TGCGCCAGCCCCTCTGGCAGCGTCGAGACCCAGTACTTC
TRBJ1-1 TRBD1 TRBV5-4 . CASSYDRGAEAFF TGTGCCAGCAGCTATGACAGGGGAGCTGAAGCTTTCTTT
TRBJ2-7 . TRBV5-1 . CASSLLGTQESYEQYF TGCGCCAGCAGCTTGCTCGGGACTCAAGAATCCTACGAGCAGTACTTC
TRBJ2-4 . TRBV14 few CASSQDRKTKNIQYF TGTGCCAGCAGCCAAGACAGGAAAACCAAAAACATTCAGTACTTC
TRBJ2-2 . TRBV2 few CASSPRSGLTGELFF TGTGCCAGCAGTCCCCGGTCGGGACTCACCGGGGAGCTGTTTTTT
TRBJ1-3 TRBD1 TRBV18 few CASSPLTGGSGNTIYF TGTGCCAGCTCACCATTGACAGGGGGATCTGGAAACACCATATATTTT
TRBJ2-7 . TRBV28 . CASSFGPQGEQYF TGTGCCAGCAGTTTTGGCCCCCAGGGGGAGCAGTACTTC
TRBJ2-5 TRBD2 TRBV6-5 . CASSYSGGGPGETQYF TGTGCCAGCAGTTACTCTGGGGGAGGGCCAGGAGAGACCCAGTACTTC
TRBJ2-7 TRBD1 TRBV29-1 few CSAGDSSYEQYF TGCAGCGCCGGGGACAGTTCCTACGAGCAGTACTTC
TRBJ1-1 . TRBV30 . CAWMLRGGLNTEAFF TGTGCCTGGATGTTGAGAGGGGGTTTAAACACTGAAGCTTTCTTT
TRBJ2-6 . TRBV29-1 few CSAILRPSSGANVLTF TGCAGCGCAATACTACGACCGAGCTCTGGGGCCAACGTCCTGACTTTC
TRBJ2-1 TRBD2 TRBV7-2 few CASSLVLAGGLHNEQFF TGTGCCAGCAGCTTAGTACTAGCGGGGGGGCTACACAATGAGCAGTTCTTC
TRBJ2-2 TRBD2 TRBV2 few CASSVLAGAYTGELFF TGTGCCAGCAGTGTACTAGCGGGGGCCTACACCGGGGAGCTGTTTTTT